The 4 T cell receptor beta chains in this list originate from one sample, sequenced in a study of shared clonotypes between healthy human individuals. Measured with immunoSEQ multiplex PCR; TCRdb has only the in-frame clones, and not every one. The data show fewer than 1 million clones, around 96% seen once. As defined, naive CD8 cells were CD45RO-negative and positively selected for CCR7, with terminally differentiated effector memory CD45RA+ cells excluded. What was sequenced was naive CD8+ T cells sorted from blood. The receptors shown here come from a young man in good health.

CDR3 sequence: CASVESPGNTIYF. CDR3 bases: TGCGCCAGCGTTGAGTCCCCCGGAAACACCATATATTTT. The rearrangement links TRBV10-2 to TRBJ1-3; no clear D gene. Germline V gene data show CDR1 as WSHSY and CDR2 as SAAADI. The CDR3 totals 13 residues. Trimming shortened V by 8 bases and J by 4 bases, and 12 bases separated the two germline ends.

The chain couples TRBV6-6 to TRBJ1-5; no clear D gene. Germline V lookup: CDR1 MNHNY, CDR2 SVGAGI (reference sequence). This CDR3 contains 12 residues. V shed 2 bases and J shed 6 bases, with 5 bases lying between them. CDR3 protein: CASSYRVQPQHF. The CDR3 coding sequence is TGTGCCAGCAGTTACAGGGTTCAGCCCCAGCATTTT.

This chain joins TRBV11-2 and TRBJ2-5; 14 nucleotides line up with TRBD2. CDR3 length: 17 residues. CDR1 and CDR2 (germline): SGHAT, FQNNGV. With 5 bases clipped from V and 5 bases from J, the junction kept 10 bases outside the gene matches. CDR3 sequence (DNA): TGTGCCAGCAGCCAGGGACTAGCGGGAGTATACGGGGAGACCCAGTACTTC. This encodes CASSQGLAGVYGETQYF.

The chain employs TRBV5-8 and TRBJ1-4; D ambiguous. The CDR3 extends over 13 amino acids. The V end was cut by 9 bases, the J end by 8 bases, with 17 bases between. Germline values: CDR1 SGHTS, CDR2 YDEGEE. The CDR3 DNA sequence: TGTGCCACCGGGCAGGTTGAGGAAGAAAAACTGTTTTTT. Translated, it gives CATGQVEEEKLFF.